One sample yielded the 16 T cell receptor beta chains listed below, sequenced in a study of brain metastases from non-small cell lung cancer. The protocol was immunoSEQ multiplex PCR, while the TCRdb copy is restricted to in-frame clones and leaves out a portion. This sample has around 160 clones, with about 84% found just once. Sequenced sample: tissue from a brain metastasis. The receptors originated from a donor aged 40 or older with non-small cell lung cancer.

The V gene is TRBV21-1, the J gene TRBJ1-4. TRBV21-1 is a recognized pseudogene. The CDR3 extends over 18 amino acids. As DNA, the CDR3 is TGTGCCAGCAGCAAAATTCCGACCCGTCAAACAACTAATGAAAAACTGTTTTTT. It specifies CASSKIPTRQTTNEKLFF.

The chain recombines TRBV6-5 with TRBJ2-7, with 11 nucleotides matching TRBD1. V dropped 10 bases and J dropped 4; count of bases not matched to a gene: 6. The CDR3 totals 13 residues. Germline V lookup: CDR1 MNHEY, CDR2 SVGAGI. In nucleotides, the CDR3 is TGTGCCACTCCGGGACAGGGGGTTTACGAGCAGTACGTC. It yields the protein CATPGQGVYEQYV.

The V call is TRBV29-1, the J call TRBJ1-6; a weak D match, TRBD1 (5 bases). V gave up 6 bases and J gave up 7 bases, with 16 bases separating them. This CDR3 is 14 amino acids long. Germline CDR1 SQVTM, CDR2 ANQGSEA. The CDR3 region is CSVQLAGLNSPLHF. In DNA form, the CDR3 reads TGCAGCGTCCAGCTTGCGGGACTCAATTCACCCCTCCACTTT.

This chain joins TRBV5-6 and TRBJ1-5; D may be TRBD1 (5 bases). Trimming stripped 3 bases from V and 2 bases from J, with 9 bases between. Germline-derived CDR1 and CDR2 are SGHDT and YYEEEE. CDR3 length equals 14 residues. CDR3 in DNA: TGTGCCAGCAGCTCGGAGGGGCGCAATCAGCCCCAGCATTTT. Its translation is CASSSEGRNQPQHF.

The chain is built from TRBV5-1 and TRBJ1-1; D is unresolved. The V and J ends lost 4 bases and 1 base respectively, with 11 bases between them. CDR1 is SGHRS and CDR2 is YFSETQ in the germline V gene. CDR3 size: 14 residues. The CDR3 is CASSQRTANTEAFF. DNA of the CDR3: TGCGCCAGCAGCCAGCGGACGGCGAACACTGAAGCTTTCTTT.

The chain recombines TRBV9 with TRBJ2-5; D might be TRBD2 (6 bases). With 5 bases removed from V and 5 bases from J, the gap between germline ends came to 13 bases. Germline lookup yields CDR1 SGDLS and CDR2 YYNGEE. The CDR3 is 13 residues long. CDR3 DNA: TGTGCCAGCAGTCCCCCGGGGGTGGAGACCCAGTACTTC. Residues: CASSPPGVETQYF.

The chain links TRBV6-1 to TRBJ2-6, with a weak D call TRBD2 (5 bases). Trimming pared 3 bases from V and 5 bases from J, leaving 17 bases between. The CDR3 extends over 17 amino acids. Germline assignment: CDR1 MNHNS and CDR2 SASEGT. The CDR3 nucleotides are TGTGCCAGCAGTGATAGCGCGGAATGTAACCGGGCCAACGTCCTGACTTTC. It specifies CASSDSAECNRANVLTF.

The CDR3 coding sequence is TGCGCCAGCAGTGTCCCAGGGGTAACTTGGGATGAGCAGTTCTTC. Residues: CASSVPGVTWDEQFF. The chain couples TRBV10-1 to TRBJ2-1; possibly TRBD1 for D (6 bases). Germline V gene data show CDR1 as WNHNN and CDR2 as SYGVQD (reference sequence). V was trimmed by 4 bases and J by 8 bases, leaving 18 bases between them. This CDR3 has 15 amino acids.

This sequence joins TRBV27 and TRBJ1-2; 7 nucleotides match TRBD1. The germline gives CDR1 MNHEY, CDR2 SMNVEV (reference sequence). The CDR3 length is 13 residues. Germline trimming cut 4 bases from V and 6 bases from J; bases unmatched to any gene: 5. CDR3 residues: CASSYSDRDGYTF. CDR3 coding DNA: TGTGCCAGCAGTTACTCCGACAGGGATGGCTACACCTTC.

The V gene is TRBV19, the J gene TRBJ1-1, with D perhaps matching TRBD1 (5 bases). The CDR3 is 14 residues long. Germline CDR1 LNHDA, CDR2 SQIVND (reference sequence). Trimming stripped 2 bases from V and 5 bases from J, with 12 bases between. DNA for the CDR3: TGTGCCAGTAGTATATTCGGGGGAAGGACTGAAGCTTTCTTT. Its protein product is CASSIFGGRTEAFF.

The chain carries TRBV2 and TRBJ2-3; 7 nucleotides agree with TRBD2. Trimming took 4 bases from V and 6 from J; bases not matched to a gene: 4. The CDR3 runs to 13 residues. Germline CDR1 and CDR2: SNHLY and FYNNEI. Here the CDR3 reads CASSVVSGDTQYF. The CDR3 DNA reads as TGTGCCAGCAGTGTGGTTAGCGGGGATACGCAGTATTTT. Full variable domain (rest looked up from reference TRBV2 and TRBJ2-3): EPEVTQTPSHQVTQMGQEVILRCVPISNHLYFYWYRQILGQKVEFLVSFYNNEISEKSEIFDDQFSVERPDGSNFTLKIRSTKLEDSAMYFCASSVVSGDTQYFGPGTRLTVL.

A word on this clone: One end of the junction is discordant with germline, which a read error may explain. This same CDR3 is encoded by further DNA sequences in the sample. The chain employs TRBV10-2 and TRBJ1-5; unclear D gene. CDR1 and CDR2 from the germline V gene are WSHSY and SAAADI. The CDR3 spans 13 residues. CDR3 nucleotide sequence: TGCGCCAGCAGTGGAGGAAGCAATCAGCCCCAACATTTT. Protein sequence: CASSGGSNQPQHF.

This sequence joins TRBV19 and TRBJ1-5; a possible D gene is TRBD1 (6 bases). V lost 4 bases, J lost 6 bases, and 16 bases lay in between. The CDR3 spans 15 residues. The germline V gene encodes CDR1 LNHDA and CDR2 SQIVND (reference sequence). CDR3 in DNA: TGTGCCAGTAGTACAGGGGCCAGGGTCGGTCAGCCCCAGCATTTT. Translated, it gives CASSTGARVGQPQHF.

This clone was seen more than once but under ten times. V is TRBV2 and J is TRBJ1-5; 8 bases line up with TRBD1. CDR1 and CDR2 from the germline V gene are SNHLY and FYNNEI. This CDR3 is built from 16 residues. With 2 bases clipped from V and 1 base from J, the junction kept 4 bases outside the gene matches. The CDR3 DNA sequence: TGTGCCAGCAGTGAACAGGGGGCGAGGAGCAATCAGCCCCAGCATTTT. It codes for CASSEQGARSNQPQHF.

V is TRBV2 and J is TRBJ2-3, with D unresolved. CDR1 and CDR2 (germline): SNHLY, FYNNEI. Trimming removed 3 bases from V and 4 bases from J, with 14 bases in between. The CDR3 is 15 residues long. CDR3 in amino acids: CASSDVTSGADTQYF. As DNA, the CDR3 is TGTGCCAGCAGTGACGTTACCTCAGGAGCAGATACGCAGTATTTT.

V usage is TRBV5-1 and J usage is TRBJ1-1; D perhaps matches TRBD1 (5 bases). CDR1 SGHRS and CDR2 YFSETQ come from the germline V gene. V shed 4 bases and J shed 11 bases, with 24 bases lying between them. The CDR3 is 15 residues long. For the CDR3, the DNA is TGCGCCAGCAGCCCGCGTCCTTACAGGTCGGAGGATGCTTTCTTT. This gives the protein CASSPRPYRSEDAFF.